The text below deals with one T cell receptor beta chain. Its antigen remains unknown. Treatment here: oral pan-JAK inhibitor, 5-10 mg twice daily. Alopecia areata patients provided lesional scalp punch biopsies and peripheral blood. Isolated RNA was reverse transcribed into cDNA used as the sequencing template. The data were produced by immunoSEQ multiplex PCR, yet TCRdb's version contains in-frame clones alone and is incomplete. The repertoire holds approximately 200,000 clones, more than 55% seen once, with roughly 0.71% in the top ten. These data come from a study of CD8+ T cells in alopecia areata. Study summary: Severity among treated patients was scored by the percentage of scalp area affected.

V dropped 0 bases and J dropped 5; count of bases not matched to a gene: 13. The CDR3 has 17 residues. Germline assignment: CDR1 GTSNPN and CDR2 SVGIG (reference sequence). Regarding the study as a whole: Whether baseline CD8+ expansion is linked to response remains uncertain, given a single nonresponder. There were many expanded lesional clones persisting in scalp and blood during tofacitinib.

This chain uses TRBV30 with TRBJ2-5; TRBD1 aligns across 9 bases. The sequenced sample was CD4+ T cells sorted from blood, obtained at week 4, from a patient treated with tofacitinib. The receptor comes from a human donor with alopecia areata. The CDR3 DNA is TGTGCCTGGAGTGTAACACGATCACAGGGGGCTGGGGAGACCCAGTACTTC. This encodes CAWSVTRSQGAGETQYF.